These 18 T cell receptor beta chains were sequenced from one sample in a study of blood T cell repertoires in COVID-19. TCRdb's copy holds only in-frame clones and misses some; the assay was immunoSEQ multiplex PCR. The sample carries hundreds of thousands of clones, about four fifths recorded once. The material sequenced was peripheral blood. The source is a woman of 80 years or more with COVID-19, enrolled during active disease.

This chain joins TRBV11-1 and TRBJ1-2; D gene ambiguous. Trimming cost V 5 bases and J 5 bases, with 6 bases left between them. The CDR3 has 11 residues. Germline CDR1 SGHAT, CDR2 FQDESV (reference sequence). DNA for the CDR3: TGTGCCAGCAGCCCGGGGTATGGCTACACCTTC. This translates into CASSPGYGYTF.

This chain connects TRBV7-3 to TRBJ2-3, with 11 nucleotides matching TRBD2. This CDR3 comprises 19 residues. The germline V gene has CDR1 SGHTA and CDR2 FQGTGA. V was pared by 2 bases and J by 6 bases, with 16 bases of the junction left unmatched. The DNA of the CDR3 is TGTGCCAGCAGCTTACGTGCCCCTGGGACTAGCGGTGGAGGGGATACGCAGTATTTT. It encodes CASSLRAPGTSGGGDTQYF.

This clone showed up just a few times. Other DNA sequences within the sample encode an identical CDR3. The V call is TRBV5-1, the J call TRBJ1-2; D remains ambiguous. The CDR3 has 13 residues. Trimming stripped 0 bases from V and 3 bases from J, with 6 bases between. CDR1 is SGHRS and CDR2 is YFSETQ in the germline V gene. CDR3 in amino acids: CASSLDGDYGYTF. In DNA form, the CDR3 reads TGCGCCAGCAGCTTGGACGGAGACTATGGCTACACCTTC.

The chain carries TRBV7-2 and TRBJ2-3, with 10 positions matching TRBD2. From germline, CDR1 is SGHTA and CDR2 FQGNSA. J was trimmed by 2 bases and V by 1 base; bases with no gene match: 6. The CDR3 has 17 residues. The CDR3 DNA reads as TGTGCCAGCAGCTTAGATAAGCTAGCGGGGGTCACAGATACGCAGTATTTT. Translated, it gives CASSLDKLAGVTDTQYF.

The V and J genes are TRBV5-1 and TRBJ1-2; TRBD1 matches 7 bases. The germline CDR1 and CDR2 sequences are SGHRS and YFSETQ. CDR3 length: 15 amino acids. Trimming removed 4 bases from V and 4 bases from J; junction bases left unmatched: 10. The CDR3 coding sequence is TGCGCCAGCAGCGCGGACAGGAGTGGCTCCTATGGCTACACCTTC. This translates into CASSADRSGSYGYTF. The whole variable domain, filled in from reference TRBV5-1 and TRBJ1-2, reads KAGVTQTPRYLIKTRGQQVTLSCSPISGHRSVSWYQQTPGQGLQFLFEYFSETQRNKGNFPGRFSGRQFSNSRSEMNVSTLELGDSALYLCASSADRSGSYGYTFGSGTRLTVV.

The chain links TRBV7-2 to TRBJ2-7; TRBD2 is a possible D gene (6 bases). Trimming took off 2 bases at V and 0 bases at J, with 14 bases between the two ends. The CDR3 loop spans 16 amino acids. Germline V gives CDR1 SGHTA, CDR2 FQGNSA. CDR3 bases: TGTGCCAGCAGCTTAAGCGGAGGGGCGAGCTCCTACGAGCAGTACTTC. Its protein is CASSLSGGASSYEQYF.

The chain combines TRBV14 with TRBJ1-3; D remains unclear. The CDR3 is 14 residues long. Trimming pared 2 bases from V and 2 bases from J, leaving 7 bases between. Per the germline V gene, CDR1 is SGHDN and CDR2 is FVKESK. In DNA, the CDR3 is TGTGCCAGCAGCCAAACAACAGCTGGAAACACCATATATTTT. Its translation is CASSQTTAGNTIYF.

The CDR3 is CASSIQSNQPQHF. CDR3 coding DNA: TGCGCCAGCAGTATCCAGTCAAATCAGCCCCAGCATTTT. The chain combines TRBV10-2 with TRBJ1-5; D is ambiguous. Germline-derived CDR1 and CDR2 are WSHSY and SAAADI. V was clipped by 5 bases and J by 4 bases, with 9 bases between them. The CDR3 runs 13 residues.

The chain joins TRBV6-5 to TRBJ2-7; TRBD1 aligns across 7 bases. The CDR3 has 15 residues. The V gene's germline CDR1 is MNHEY and CDR2 SVGAGI. J was trimmed by 0 bases and V by 6 bases; bases with no gene match: 8. The CDR3 DNA reads as TGTGCCAGCAGACGACAGGGACAAAGCTCCTACGAGCAGTACTTC. Amino acids: CASRRQGQSSYEQYF.

As for this clone: This CDR3 is also generated by other DNA sequences in the sample. The rearrangement joins TRBV5-1 to TRBJ1-1; D unresolved. The CDR3 totals 13 residues. Trimming removed 4 bases at V and 1 base at J, with 8 bases between. Germline V gene lookup returns CDR1 SGHRS and CDR2 YFSETQ. In DNA, the CDR3 is TGCGCCAGCAGCCTGGCCCAGAACACTGAAGCTTTCTTT. Protein: CASSLAQNTEAFF.

The chain combines TRBV11-2 with TRBJ2-3, with 7 bases aligning to TRBD2. This CDR3 has 16 residues. Germline assignment: CDR1 SGHAT and CDR2 FQNNGV. V dropped 7 bases and J dropped 4; count of bases not matched to a gene: 14. CDR3 sequence: CASTPGGKRDADTQYF. The CDR3 DNA reads as TGTGCCAGCACACCCGGGGGGAAGCGGGACGCAGATACGCAGTATTTT.

This clone was recorded a few times. V is TRBV4-1 and J is TRBJ1-5; TRBD1 might be the D (5 bases). In germline, CDR1 is MGHRA, CDR2 YSYEKL. The CDR3 consists of 14 residues. Trimming took off 1 base at V and 1 base at J, with 5 bases between the two ends. The chain's CDR3 is CASSQGQSNQPQHF. The CDR3, as DNA: TGCGCCAGCAGCCAAGGACAGAGCAATCAGCCCCAGCATTTT.

By its share, this clone is medium-sized. This chain links TRBV6-5 with TRBJ1-2, with 7 bases that match TRBD1. Germline V CDR1 and CDR2: MNHEY, SVGAGI. The CDR3 is made up of 15 amino acids. V lost 6 bases, J lost 7 bases, and 14 bases stayed unmatched. CDR3 coding DNA: TGTGCCAGCAGCCCATACGGGACAGACCTGATTGGCTACACCTTC. Translation gives CASSPYGTDLIGYTF.

This sequence joins TRBV29-1 and TRBJ1-1; weak D call: TRBD1 (6 bases). The CDR3 sequence is 12 residues long. Germline V gene data show CDR1 as SQVTM and CDR2 as ANQGSEA. The germline V and J ends were trimmed by 7 bases and 2 bases, with 11 bases remaining between them. The CDR3 region is CSAGTPNTEAFF. CDR3 in DNA: TGCAGCGCTGGGACACCTAACACTGAAGCTTTCTTT.

DNA for the CDR3: TGTGCCAGTAGTATTTCCTCGGCTGGAAACACCATATATTTT. This codes for CASSISSAGNTIYF. The V gene is TRBV19, the J gene TRBJ1-3; D gene uncertain. Germline CDR1 reads LNHDA; CDR2 reads SQIVND (reference sequence). This CDR3 is built from 14 residues. V dropped 3 bases and J dropped 2 bases, with 8 bases sitting between them.

This chain connects TRBV25-1 to TRBJ2-6; the D is unclear. Between the trimmed V and J ends, which lost 2 bases and 1 base, there was a span of 9 bases. Germline assignment: CDR1 MGHDK and CDR2 SYGVNS. This CDR3 comprises 16 residues. In DNA form, the CDR3 reads TGTGCCAGCAGTGAACGGTCAGGATCTGGGGCCAACGTCCTGACTTTC. Translating gives CASSERSGSGANVLTF.

The chain is built from TRBV7-8 and TRBJ2-2, with a possible D match to TRBD2 (5 bases). The CDR3 runs 17 residues. Germline assignment: CDR1 SGHVS and CDR2 FQNEAQ. Between the trimmed V and J ends, which lost 1 base and 2 bases, there was a span of 14 bases. The CDR3 here is CASSLDYQRPNTGELFF. CDR3 DNA: TGTGCCAGCAGCTTAGACTACCAGCGGCCCAACACCGGGGAGCTGTTTTTT.

The rearrangement joins TRBV29-1 to TRBJ2-1; D possibly corresponds to TRBD1 (5 bases). This CDR3 contains 13 residues. The V end was cut by 1 base, the J end by 5 bases, with 9 bases between. CDR1 is SQVTM, CDR2 ANQGSEA, per germline. The CDR3 protein is CSVEGTHNNEQFF. The CDR3 nucleotides are TGCAGCGTTGAAGGGACACATAACAATGAGCAGTTCTTC.